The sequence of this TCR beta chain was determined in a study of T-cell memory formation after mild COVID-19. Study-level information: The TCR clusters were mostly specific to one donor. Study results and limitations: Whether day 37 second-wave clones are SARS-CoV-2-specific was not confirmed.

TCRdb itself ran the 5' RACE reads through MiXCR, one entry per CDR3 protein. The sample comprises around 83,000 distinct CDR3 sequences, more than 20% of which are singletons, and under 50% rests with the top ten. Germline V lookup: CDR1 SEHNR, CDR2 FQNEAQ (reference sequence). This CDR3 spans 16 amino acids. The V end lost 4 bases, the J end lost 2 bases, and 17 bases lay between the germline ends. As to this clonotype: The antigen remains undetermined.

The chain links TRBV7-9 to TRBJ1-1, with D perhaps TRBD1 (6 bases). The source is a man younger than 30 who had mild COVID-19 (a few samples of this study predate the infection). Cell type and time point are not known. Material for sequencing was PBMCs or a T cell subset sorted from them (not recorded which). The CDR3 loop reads CASSSHRPTGNTEAFF. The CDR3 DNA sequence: TGTGCCAGCAGCTCCCACCGCCCGACAGGTAACACTGAAGCTTTCTTT.